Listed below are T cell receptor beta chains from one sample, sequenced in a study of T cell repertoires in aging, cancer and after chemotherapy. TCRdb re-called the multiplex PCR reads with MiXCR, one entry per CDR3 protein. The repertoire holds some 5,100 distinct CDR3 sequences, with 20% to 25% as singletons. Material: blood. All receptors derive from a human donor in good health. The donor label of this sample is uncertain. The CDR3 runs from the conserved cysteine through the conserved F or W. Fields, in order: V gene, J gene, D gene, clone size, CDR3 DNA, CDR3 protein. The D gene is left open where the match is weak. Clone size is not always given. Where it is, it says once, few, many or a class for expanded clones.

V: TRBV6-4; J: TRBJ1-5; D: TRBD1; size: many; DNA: TGTGCCAGCAGTGACATACAGTTTACAGGGGGGAATCAGCCCCAGCATTTT; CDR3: CASSDIQFTGGNQPQHF
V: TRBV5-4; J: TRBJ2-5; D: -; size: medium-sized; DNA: TGTGCCAGCAGCTGGGGAATCGGGGGCCAAGAGACCCAGTACTTC; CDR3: CASSWGIGGQETQYF
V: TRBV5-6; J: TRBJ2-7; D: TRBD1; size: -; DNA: TGTGCCAGCAGCGTGACAGGGACACTGTTGGACGAGCAGTACTTC; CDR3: CASSVTGTLLDEQYF
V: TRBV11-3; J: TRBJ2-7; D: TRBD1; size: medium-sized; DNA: TGTGCCAGCACCAACCCCGGGACAGGGATCTACGAGCAGTACTTC; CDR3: CASTNPGTGIYEQYF
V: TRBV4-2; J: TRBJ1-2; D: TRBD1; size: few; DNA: TGTGCCAGCAGCCAAGATTTAGACAGGGGAGGTGGCTACACCTTC; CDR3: CASSQDLDRGGGYTF
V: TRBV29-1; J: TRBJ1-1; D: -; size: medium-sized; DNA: TGCAGCGTTGACTGGCCGCCGAACACTGAAGCTTTCTTT; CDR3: CSVDWPPNTEAFF
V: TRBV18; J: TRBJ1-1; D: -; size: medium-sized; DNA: TGTGCCAGCTCACCCAGGGGAGAGAAATACACTGAAGCTTTCTTT; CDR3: CASSPRGEKYTEAFF
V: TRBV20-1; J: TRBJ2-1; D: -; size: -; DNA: TGCAGTGCTAGCCGGATAGAGAGCTCCTACAATGAGCAGTTCTTC; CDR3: CSASRIESSYNEQFF
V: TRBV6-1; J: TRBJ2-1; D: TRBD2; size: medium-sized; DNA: TGTGCCAGCACCCAGACTAGCGGGTACAATGAGCAGTTCTTC; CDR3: CASTQTSGYNEQFF
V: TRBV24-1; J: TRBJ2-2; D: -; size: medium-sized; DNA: TGTGCCACCAGTGGCCCCCCCTCTGACAGCACCGGGGAGCTGTTTTTT; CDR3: CATSGPPSDSTGELFF
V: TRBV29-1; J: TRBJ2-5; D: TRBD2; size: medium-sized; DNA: TGCAGCGTTGATCGGTCCGGGGGGGCCGGAGAGACCCAGTACTTC; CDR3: CSVDRSGGAGETQYF
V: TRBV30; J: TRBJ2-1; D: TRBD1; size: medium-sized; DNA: TGTGCCTGGAGTGTTATGAGGACAGGGCCTTACAATGAGCAGTTCTTC; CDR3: CAWSVMRTGPYNEQFF
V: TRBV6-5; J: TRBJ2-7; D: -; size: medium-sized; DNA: TGTGCCAGCAGTAGACGGGGGTTTCCCTACGAGCAGTACTTC; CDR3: CASSRRGFPYEQYF
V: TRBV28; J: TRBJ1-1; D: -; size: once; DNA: TGTGCCAGCAGTTTGGCTTACACTGAAGCTTTCTTT; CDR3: CASSLAYTEAFF
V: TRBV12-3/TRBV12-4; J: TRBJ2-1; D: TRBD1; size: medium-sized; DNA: TGTGCCAGCAGTTCCCGACAGGGGGTCTACAATGAGCAGTTCTTC; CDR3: CASSSRQGVYNEQFF
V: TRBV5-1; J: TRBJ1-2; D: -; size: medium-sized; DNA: TGCGCCAGCAGCTTGGCCGGGACGGATGGCTACACCTTC; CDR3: CASSLAGTDGYTF
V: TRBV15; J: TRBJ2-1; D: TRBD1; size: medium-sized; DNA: TGTGCCACCAGCGGACAGGGCAATGAGCAGTTCTTC; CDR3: CATSGQGNEQFF
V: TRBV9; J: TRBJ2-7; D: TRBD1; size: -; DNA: TGTGCCAGCAGCCAGAGGGGACAGGGCGGATCGGGCGAGCAGTACTTC; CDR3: CASSQRGQGGSGEQYF
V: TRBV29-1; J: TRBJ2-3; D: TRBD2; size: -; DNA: TGCAGCGTTCGACTAGCGGGGGTCCTGGATACGCAGTATTTT; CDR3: CSVRLAGVLDTQYF
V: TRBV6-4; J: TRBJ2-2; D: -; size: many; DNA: TGTGCCAGCAGTGTTGTGGACACCGGGGAGCTGTTTTTT; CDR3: CASSVVDTGELFF